The 21 T cell receptor beta chains below all came from one sample that was sequenced in a study of OX40 agonist ivuxolimab in advanced cancers. Here immunoSEQ multiplex PCR was the method, and the copy in TCRdb shows in-frame clones only, minus some. This table has around 26,000 clones, more than 75% appearing once. The sample was CD4+ or CD8+ T cells sorted from blood, taken in a trial of the OX40 agonist ivuxolimab. These receptor sequences come from an adult with an advanced solid tumor such as melanoma, head and neck, liver or kidney cancer.

The gene calls are TRBV6-4 and TRBJ1-2, with TRBD1 matching over 8 bases. The germline V gene encodes CDR1 MRHNA and CDR2 SNTAGT. This CDR3 is 15 amino acids long. V gave up 1 base and J gave up 4 bases; unmatched junction bases: 5. CDR3 amino acids: CASSDLGQGFYGYTF. DNA for the CDR3: TGTGCCAGCAGTGACTTAGGACAGGGATTCTATGGCTACACCTTC.

The chain joins TRBV6-5 to TRBJ1-1; weak D call: TRBD1 (6 bases). The CDR3 is 13 residues long. The V end lost 5 bases, the J end lost 3 bases, and 10 bases lay between the germline ends. Germline V gene sequence: CDR1 MNHEY, CDR2 SVGAGI. The CDR3 spells CASSPRGDTEAFF. DNA for the CDR3: TGTGCCAGCAGTCCCAGGGGCGACACTGAAGCTTTCTTT.

This clone was counted once. This chain connects TRBV7-9 to TRBJ1-4, with D unresolved. Germline CDR1 and CDR2: SEHNR and FQNEAQ (reference sequence). This CDR3 has 13 residues. Trimming took off 0 bases at V and 7 bases at J, with 6 bases between the two ends. The CDR3 region is CASSLAVGEKLFF. The CDR3 DNA follows: TGTGCCAGCAGCTTAGCCGTCGGTGAAAAACTGTTTTTT.

The chain is built from TRBV18 and TRBJ2-7; D is undetermined. There are 12 residues in the CDR3. From germline, CDR1 is KGHSH and CDR2 LQKENI. Trimming left V 3 bases short and J 3 bases short, with 6 bases between. CDR3 bases: TGTGCCAGCTCACCTCCCGGCTACGAGCAGTACTTC. Its protein is CASSPPGYEQYF.

The chain is built from TRBV7-9 and TRBJ2-7, with D maybe TRBD1 (6 bases). Trimming took 2 bases from V and 0 from J, leaving 8 bases between them. Germline-derived CDR1 and CDR2 are SEHNR and FQNEAQ (reference sequence). This CDR3 is 14 amino acids long. The CDR3 DNA is TGTGCCAGCAGCTTAATGGACAGCTCCTACGAGCAGTACTTC. The encoded protein is CASSLMDSSYEQYF. Drawing the rest from reference TRBV7-9 and TRBJ2-7, the complete variable domain is DTGVSQNPRHKITKRGQNVTFRCDPISEHNRLYWYRQTLGQGPEFLTYFQNEAQLEKSRLLSDRFSAERPKGSFSTLEIQRTEQGDSAMYLCASSLMDSSYEQYFGPGTRLTVT.

This chain joins TRBV9 and TRBJ2-7; D may be TRBD2 (6 bases). Trimming stripped 4 bases from V and 2 bases from J, with 16 bases between. Germline CDR1 reads SGDLS; CDR2 reads YYNGEE. CDR3 length: 15 amino acids. The CDR3 loop is CASSPAAAGPYEQYF. CDR3 DNA sequence: TGTGCCAGCAGCCCGGCGGCGGCGGGGCCCTACGAGCAGTACTTC.

The chain carries TRBV5-1 and TRBJ2-7, with D possibly being TRBD1 (5 bases). CDR3 size: 14 residues. Per the germline V gene, CDR1 is SGHRS and CDR2 is YFSETQ. The ends were cut back, 3 bases at V and 2 bases at J, with 12 bases in the middle. The CDR3 here is CASSWVTGTYEQYF. The CDR3 DNA is TGCGCCAGCAGCTGGGTAACAGGAACCTACGAGCAGTACTTC.

The chain has TRBV5-6 and TRBJ1-1, with D unclear. The germline V and J ends were trimmed by 3 bases and 6 bases, with 9 bases remaining between them. The CDR3 consists of 12 residues. The germline V gene encodes CDR1 SGHDT and CDR2 YYEEEE. The CDR3 DNA sequence: TGTGCCAGCAGCTCCGCCGGGCCTGAAGCTTTCTTT. It codes for CASSSAGPEAFF.

This clone was observed once. The rearrangement links TRBV6-5 to TRBJ2-7; 7 nucleotides match TRBD1. The CDR3 runs to 14 residues. The ends lost 6 bases at V and 4 bases at J; junction bases unmatched: 9. Germline CDR1 and CDR2: MNHEY and SVGAGI. CDR3 sequence (DNA): TGTGCCAGCAGGGCACGGGACAGCCTATACGAGCAGTACTTC. Protein sequence: CASRARDSLYEQYF.

The rearrangement links TRBV7-2 to TRBJ2-7, with D maybe TRBD2 (5 bases). The CDR3 is 15 amino acids. V lost 5 bases, J lost 1 base, and 15 bases lay in between. Germline V gene data show CDR1 as SGHTA and CDR2 as FQGNSA. In nucleotides, the CDR3 is TGTGCCAGCAGCCCCAGGCTAGCAAGGTCCTACGAGCAGTACTTC. Encoded protein: CASSPRLARSYEQYF.

The gene calls are TRBV13 and TRBJ2-7; TRBD2 might be the D (6 bases). The CDR3 has 13 amino acids. With 5 bases removed from V and 2 bases from J, the gap between germline ends came to 10 bases. Per the germline V gene, CDR1 is PRHDT and CDR2 is FYEKMQ (reference sequence). The CDR3 is CASSQWGAYEQYF. DNA of the CDR3: TGTGCCAGCAGCCAATGGGGGGCCTACGAGCAGTACTTC.

J is TRBJ2-1 and V is TRBV7-8; TRBD2 agrees at 11 bases. CDR3 length equals 15 residues. CDR1 is SGHVS and CDR2 is FQNEAQ in the germline V gene. Losses at the gene ends were 3 bases for V and 4 bases for J; bases not matched to a gene: 2. CDR3 in amino acids: CASSLSSGGYNEQFF. The CDR3 nucleotides read TGTGCCAGCAGCTTGTCTAGCGGGGGGTACAATGAGCAGTTCTTC.

The chain has TRBV7-2 and TRBJ2-3; D is perhaps TRBD1 (5 bases). Germline assignment: CDR1 SGHTA and CDR2 FQGNSA. V lost 6 bases and J 2 bases, leaving 12 bases between the germline ends. The CDR3 has 14 residues. The chain's CDR3 is CASRWGRHTDTQYF. CDR3 bases: TGTGCCAGCAGATGGGGCAGGCACACAGATACGCAGTATTTT.

The CDR3 sequence is CASAASLNSPLHF. The CDR3 DNA sequence: TGTGCCAGCGCGGCCAGCCTTAATTCACCCCTCCACTTT. The chain couples TRBV6-6 to TRBJ1-6; D is unclear. The CDR3 loop spans 13 amino acids. Germline-derived CDR1 and CDR2 are MNHNY and SVGAGI (reference sequence). V was cut by 8 bases and J by 6 bases, with 11 bases left in between.

The chain joins TRBV5-5 to TRBJ1-6; no clear D. This CDR3 contains 17 residues. The germline CDR1 and CDR2 sequences are SGHKS and YYEKEE (reference sequence). Trimming shortened V by 1 base and J by 0 bases, and 11 bases separated the two germline ends. The CDR3 DNA reads TGTGCCAGCAGCTTGTACGTTTTGAGCTCCTATAATTCACCCCTCCACTTT. Encoded protein: CASSLYVLSSYNSPLHF.

The chain carries TRBV9 and TRBJ2-5; D tentatively fits TRBD1 or TRBD2 (5 bases each). The CDR3 has 17 residues. The V gene lost 3 bases and the J gene lost 2 bases, with 20 bases spanning the gap. Germline V gives CDR1 SGDLS, CDR2 YYNGEE. CDR3: CASSAGPGPKGQETQYF. The CDR3 DNA reads as TGTGCCAGCAGCGCCGGTCCGGGACCGAAGGGGCAAGAGACCCAGTACTTC.

The chain joins TRBV6-1 to TRBJ2-7; D gene ambiguous. This CDR3 spans 13 amino acids. The germline V gene encodes CDR1 MNHNS and CDR2 SASEGT. The V end lost 1 base, the J end lost 2 bases, and 6 bases lay between the germline ends. Here the CDR3 reads CASSEDSAYEQYF. DNA for the CDR3: TGTGCCAGCAGTGAAGATTCCGCCTACGAGCAGTACTTC.

V is TRBV27 and J is TRBJ1-2; perhaps TRBD1 as D (5 bases). The germline V gene has CDR1 MNHEY and CDR2 SMNVEV (reference sequence). V was clipped by 6 bases and J by 0 bases, with 14 bases between them. This CDR3 comprises 15 residues. The CDR3 spells CASSRQPGSNYGYTF. The CDR3 DNA is TGTGCCAGCAGCCGACAGCCCGGATCTAACTATGGCTACACCTTC.

This clone has only a few counts. The CDR3: CASSSSGGSNQPQHF. The CDR3 DNA reads TGTGCCAGTAGCTCTTCAGGGGGGAGCAATCAGCCCCAGCATTTT. The rearrangement uses TRBV19 and TRBJ1-5; 7 bases are shared with TRBD1. Looked up from germline, CDR1 is LNHDA and CDR2 is SQIVND (reference sequence). V was pared by 6 bases and J by 1 base, with 6 bases of the junction left unmatched. The CDR3 consists of 15 residues.

This chain uses TRBV29-1 with TRBJ1-1; D may be TRBD1 (6 bases). CDR1 and CDR2 (germline): SQVTM, ANQGSEA. CDR3 length equals 13 residues. Written as DNA, the CDR3 is TGCACCCAGAGTCGGGGGCTGAACACTGAAGCTTTCTTT. Translation: CTQSRGLNTEAFF.

This clone showed up just a few times. V gene TRBV9 combines with J gene TRBJ1-2, with 7 positions matching TRBD1. The CDR3 consists of 13 residues. Germline V gene data show CDR1 as SGDLS and CDR2 as YYNGEE. Losses at the gene ends were 3 bases for V and 6 bases for J; bases not matched to a gene: 5. The CDR3, as DNA: TGTGCCAGCAGCGCCGGAGGGGGCAATGGCTACACCTTC. It translates to CASSAGGGNGYTF.